This T cell receptor (beta chain) was retrieved from a study of spatial heterogeneity in lung cancer. Whole-study findings and limits: Whereas they appeared in blood less at follow-up, ubiquitous expanded tumor TCRs appeared there more at resection.

The time point is: sample taken at primary tumor resection. The donors, around 71 patients with untreated early-stage non-small cell lung cancer, provided the samples. Whole RNA came from tumor, nontumor lung or frozen PBMC and was sequenced without being sorted. Every TCR cDNA molecule bore a unique molecular identifier. TCRdb re-called the 5' RACE reads through MiXCR, storing one row per CDR3 protein. The data contain about 22,000 distinct CDR3 sequences, 4.5% to 7% of them singletons. The CDR3 consists of 15 residues. Trimming left V 5 bases short and J 2 bases short, with 14 bases between. The germline V gene has CDR1 SGHTA and CDR2 FQGNSA. This clonotype occurred many times. Its specificity is unknown.

This sequence was found in a male donor with early-stage non-small cell lung cancer. The rearrangement joins TRBV7-2 to TRBJ2-3; perhaps D is TRBD1 or TRBD2 (6 bases each). The sequenced sample was PBMCs, obtained at surgery. The CDR3 protein is CASSTNPGATDTQYF. CDR3 DNA sequence: TGTGCCAGCAGCACAAACCCGGGGGCCACAGATACGCAGTATTTT. The whole variable domain, remainder taken from reference TRBV7-2 and TRBJ2-3, is GAGVSQSPSNKVTEKGKDVELRCDPISGHTALYWYRQSLGQGLEFLIYFQGNSAPDKSGLPSDRFSAERTGGSVSTLTIQRTQQEDSAVYLCASSTNPGATDTQYFGPGTRLTVL.